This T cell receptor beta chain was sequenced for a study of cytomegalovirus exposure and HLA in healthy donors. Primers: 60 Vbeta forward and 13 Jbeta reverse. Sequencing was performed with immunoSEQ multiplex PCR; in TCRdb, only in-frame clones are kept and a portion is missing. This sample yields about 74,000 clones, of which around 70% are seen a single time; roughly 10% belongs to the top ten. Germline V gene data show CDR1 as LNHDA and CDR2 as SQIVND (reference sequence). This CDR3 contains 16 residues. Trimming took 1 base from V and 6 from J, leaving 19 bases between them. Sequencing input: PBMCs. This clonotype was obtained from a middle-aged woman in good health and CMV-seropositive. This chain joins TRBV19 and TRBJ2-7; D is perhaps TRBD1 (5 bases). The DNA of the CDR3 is TGTGCCAGTAGTATAGCACCCTCAGGGCGGTCGGGCGAGCAGTACTTC. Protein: CASSIAPSGRSGEQYF.